This T cell receptor beta chain derives from a study of cytomegalovirus exposure and HLA in healthy donors. Looking at the study overall: Samples from HLA-typed donors yielded 65 million to 90 million unique TCRs in an early data release. Broader study findings: Per a later analysis, HLA-associated TCR beta chains showed more clonal expansion than other, equally common TCR beta chains. In a later analysis, CMV-associated beta chains were mostly HLA-associated, it appeared.

This clone showed up just a few times. Antigen: not known. The J segment lost 8 bases and the V segment lost 5 bases, leaving 6 bases of the junction unmatched. CDR1 and CDR2 from the germline V gene are MDHEN and SYDVKM. The CDR3 spans 14 residues. Amplification used 60 Vbeta primers and 13 Jbeta primers. In the original workflow: Per a later analysis, the number of unique TCR beta chains was around 80 million, of which 8.5 million to 11 million were shared. Profiling relied on immunoSEQ multiplex PCR, and the TCRdb table lists in-frame clones only, not all of them. V, J and clone size are taken as reported in that table, and D and trimming were inferred from the DNA itself. The data show 150,000 or so clones, with 60% to 80% seen just once and roughly an eighth held by the top ten.

V and J are TRBV28 and TRBJ1-3, with 10 bases aligning to TRBD1. The receptor comes from a woman in her 40s in good health and CMV-seronegative. Sequenced input: PBMCs. The CDR3 bases are TGTGCCAGCAGTGCCGACAGGGGGCGCGACACCATATATTTT. Translating it yields CASSADRGRDTIYF.